This passage covers 27 T cell receptor beta chains from one sample sequenced in a study of CD8 T cells in ankylosing spondylitis. One entry per CDR3 protein, called by TCRdb with MiXCR from the 5' RACE reads. The table records under 450,000 distinct CDR3 sequences, around 20% of them present only once. Specimen: blood, either unsorted or a sorted T cell fraction (not recorded which). These receptors were taken from a male donor with ankylosing spondylitis or in good health (not recorded which).

The chain has TRBV28 and TRBJ2-7; 8 positions match TRBD1. The CDR3 has 17 residues. The V gene end was trimmed by 5 bases and the J gene end by 0 bases; junction bases not matched to a gene: 12. Germline-derived CDR1 and CDR2 are MDHEN and SYDVKM. CDR3 nucleotides: TGTGCCAGCAGTAACCAACCGGGACAGGATAACTCCTACGAGCAGTACTTC. It codes for CASSNQPGQDNSYEQYF.

The rearrangement links TRBV12-3 or TRBV12-4 to TRBJ2-5; D unclear. The CDR3 is made up of 14 amino acids. The V end lost 2 bases, the J end lost 5 bases, and 12 bases lay between the germline ends. In DNA, the CDR3 is TGTGCCAGCAGTTTATTAGGGCCGATCGAGACCCAGTACTTC. Residues: CASSLLGPIETQYF.

This clonotype has only a few counts. J is TRBJ1-1 and V is TRBV5-1; 10 positions match TRBD1. The CDR3 is made up of 16 amino acids. V lost 7 bases, J lost 5 bases, and 14 bases stayed unmatched. Germline V gene sequence: CDR1 SGHRS, CDR2 YFSETQ. In DNA form, the CDR3 reads TGCGCCAGCCGCACCCCGACAGGGGGCGGAAGGACTGAAGCTTTCTTT. It translates to CASRTPTGGGRTEAFF.

The chain carries TRBV5-1 and TRBJ2-5; D is possibly TRBD1 (5 bases). The germline CDR1 and CDR2 sequences are SGHRS and YFSETQ. The CDR3 spans 14 residues. Trimming left V 3 bases short and J 0 bases short, with 9 bases between. Here the CDR3 DNA reads TGCGCCAGCAGCTCATCAGGGAACCAAGAGACCCAGTACTTC. Amino acids: CASSSSGNQETQYF.

The chain couples TRBV19 to TRBJ2-3, with D tentatively TRBD1 or TRBD2 (5 bases each). Germline CDR1 is LNHDA and CDR2 is SQIVND (reference sequence). Trimming shortened V by 5 bases and J by 2 bases, and 11 bases separated the two germline ends. This CDR3 has 14 amino acids. CDR3 in DNA: TGTGCCAGTAGTCCCGGGACCTTCACAGATACGCAGTATTTT. This gives the protein CASSPGTFTDTQYF.

V gene TRBV7-9 combines with J gene TRBJ2-5; possibly TRBD2 for D (5 bases). CDR3 size: 13 residues. Germline V gives CDR1 SEHNR, CDR2 FQNEAQ (reference sequence). Trimming took off 7 bases at V and 9 bases at J, with 18 bases between the two ends. CDR3 in DNA: TGTGCCAGCACCCTAGGCAACGCGGAGGCCCAGTACTTC. Protein sequence: CASTLGNAEAQYF.

This clonotype has just a few counts. The chain joins TRBV7-9 to TRBJ1-1; 7 nucleotides agree with TRBD1. Trimming took 4 bases from V and 4 from J; bases not matched to a gene: 12. The germline V gene has CDR1 SEHNR and CDR2 FQNEAQ (reference sequence). The CDR3 length is 16 residues. The CDR3 DNA follows: TGTGCCAGCAGCTCTACAGGGGCCCAGGGGGGCACTGAAGCTTTCTTT. This translates into CASSSTGAQGGTEAFF.

The V call is TRBV28, the J call TRBJ1-1, with unresolved D. The V end was cut by 1 base, the J end by 4 bases, with 10 bases between. The germline CDR1 and CDR2 sequences are MDHEN and SYDVKM. CDR3 length equals 14 residues. The CDR3 DNA follows: TGTGCCAGCAGTTTATTTCGGGGTAGCACTGAAGCTTTCTTT. It encodes CASSLFRGSTEAFF.

The gene calls are TRBV12-3 or TRBV12-4 and TRBJ2-3; maybe TRBD1 (6 bases). The CDR3 sequence is 13 residues long. Trimming removed 5 bases at V and 8 bases at J, with 14 bases between. The CDR3 nucleotides read TGTGCCAGCAGTCCAACACAGGGTGTTACGCAGTATTTT. It encodes CASSPTQGVTQYF.

The rearrangement links TRBV6-5 to TRBJ2-2; D gene unclear. In germline, CDR1 is MNHEY, CDR2 SVGAGI. The CDR3 extends over 16 amino acids. V was shortened by 0 bases and J by 0 bases, with 8 bases between the two germline ends. Here the CDR3 DNA reads TGTGCCAGCAGTTACTCAGGCAGTCCGAACACCGGGGAGCTGTTTTTT. This gives the protein CASSYSGSPNTGELFF.

CDR3 protein: CASSLAPGHTTDTQYF. DNA for the CDR3: TGTGCCAGCAGCTTAGCGCCGGGACACACCACAGATACGCAGTATTTT. The V call is TRBV7-8, the J call TRBJ2-3, with D tentatively TRBD1 (6 bases). The germline gives CDR1 SGHVS, CDR2 FQNEAQ. With 0 bases removed from V and 2 bases from J, the gap between germline ends came to 12 bases. CDR3 size: 16 residues.

The count of this clonotype is one. The chain couples TRBV14 to TRBJ2-7; D gene ambiguous. V lost 0 bases, J lost 2 bases, and 11 bases lay in between. The CDR3 length is 15 residues. Per germline, CDR1 SGHDN and CDR2 FVKESK. CDR3 sequence: CASSQDSLYTYEQYF. DNA for the CDR3: TGTGCCAGCAGCCAAGATAGTCTTTATACCTACGAGCAGTACTTC.

The gene calls are TRBV4-1 and TRBJ2-3, with 9 bases matching TRBD2. The V gene end was trimmed by 4 bases and the J gene end by 6 bases; junction bases not matched to a gene: 8. Germline CDR1 reads MGHRA; CDR2 reads YSYEKL. This CDR3 is built from 15 residues. CDR3 in amino acids: CASSRTSAGYDTQYF. In DNA form, the CDR3 reads TGCGCCAGCAGCCGGACTAGCGCGGGCTATGATACGCAGTATTTT.

This clonotype has more than one count but fewer than ten. The CDR3 protein is CAEGLAAANTGELFF. As DNA, the CDR3 is TGTGCCGAGGGACTAGCGGCTGCGAACACCGGGGAGCTGTTTTTT. The chain combines TRBV12-3 or TRBV12-4 with TRBJ2-2; 11 bases agree with TRBD2. Trimming at V came to 11 bases and at J to 0 bases, leaving 5 bases not matched to a gene. The CDR3 is 15 amino acids.

The chain employs TRBV20-1 and TRBJ2-1; D is unclear. Germline V CDR1 and CDR2: DFQATT, SNEGSKA (reference sequence). V lost 6 bases and J lost 3, with 15 bases in between. The CDR3 is 14 residues long. The DNA of the CDR3 is TGCAGTGCGCCCAGTGTTGTAGGCTACAATGAGCAGTTCTTC. This codes for CSAPSVVGYNEQFF.

J is TRBJ2-5 and V is TRBV6-6; possible D gene TRBD1, 6 bases. This CDR3 comprises 11 residues. The V end was cut by 7 bases, the J end by 3 bases, with 6 bases between. The germline gives CDR1 MNHNY, CDR2 SVGAGI (reference sequence). The CDR3 reads CASKGEETQYF. As DNA, the CDR3 is TGTGCCAGCAAGGGGGAAGAGACCCAGTACTTC.

The genes are TRBV7-9 and TRBJ2-5; the match to TRBD1 covers 9 bases. CDR3 length equals 15 residues. V lost 2 bases and J lost 2; bases outside the gene matches: 3. Germline loops: CDR1 SEHNR, CDR2 FQNEAQ (reference sequence). CDR3 coding DNA: TGTGCCAGCAGCTTACTAGACAGGGGGCAAGAGACCCAGTACTTC. Protein product: CASSLLDRGQETQYF. Complete variable domain (other parts from reference TRBV7-9 and TRBJ2-5): DTGVSQNPRHKITKRGQNVTFRCDPISEHNRLYWYRQTLGQGPEFLTYFQNEAQLEKSRLLSDRFSAERPKGSFSTLEIQRTEQGDSAMYLCASSLLDRGQETQYFGPGTRLLVL.

Only one count was recorded for this clonotype. The chain combines TRBV27 with TRBJ2-5; 7 bases agree with TRBD2. The CDR3 totals 15 residues. J lost 1 base, V lost 5 bases, and 7 bases had no gene match. The V gene's germline CDR1 is MNHEY and CDR2 SMNVEV (reference sequence). CDR3 protein: CASSSRGDLQETQYF. CDR3 DNA: TGTGCCAGCAGTAGTCGGGGGGACCTCCAAGAGACCCAGTACTTC.

The rearrangement uses TRBV2 and TRBJ2-7, with D unresolved. Germline V gene data show CDR1 as SNHLY and CDR2 as FYNNEI. Trimming shortened V by 4 bases and J by 0 bases, and 7 bases separated the two germline ends. This CDR3 has 13 amino acids. DNA for the CDR3: TGTGCCAGCAGTGGGCTCTACTCCTACGAGCAGTACTTC. Translation: CASSGLYSYEQYF. The full variable domain, with the rest looked up from reference TRBV2 and TRBJ2-7, is EPEVTQTPSHQVTQMGQEVILRCVPISNHLYFYWYRQILGQKVEFLVSFYNNEISEKSEIFDDQFSVERPDGSNFTLKIRSTKLEDSAMYFCASSGLYSYEQYFGPGTRLTVT.

This clonotype was counted only a few times. This sequence joins TRBV6-5 and TRBJ1-1, with D perhaps matching TRBD1 (6 bases). This CDR3 is built from 15 residues. Germline lookup yields CDR1 MNHEY and CDR2 SVGAGI. V lost 4 bases to trimming and J lost 1 base, with 13 bases between them. DNA of the CDR3: TGTGCCAGCAGTTTAAACAGGGTATCGAACACTGAAGCTTTCTTT. It specifies CASSLNRVSNTEAFF.

The V gene is TRBV29-1, the J gene TRBJ2-5, with D perhaps matching TRBD1 or TRBD2 (5 bases each). V lost 3 bases and J 5 bases, leaving 16 bases between the germline ends. This CDR3 is 14 amino acids long. The germline CDR1 and CDR2 sequences are SQVTM and ANQGSEA. CDR3 protein: CSVDGDDLKETQYF. The CDR3 region has the DNA TGCAGCGTTGACGGGGACGACCTAAAGGAGACCCAGTACTTC.

There are a few counts of this clonotype. The V and J genes are TRBV7-2 and TRBJ2-2; D assignment may be TRBD1 or TRBD2 (5 bases each). V lost 5 bases and J 4 bases, leaving 17 bases between the germline ends. Germline assignment: CDR1 SGHTA and CDR2 FQGNSA. This CDR3 region has 16 residues. The CDR3 here is CASSPSRGKATGELFF. Written as DNA, the CDR3 is TGTGCCAGCAGCCCCAGCCGGGGCAAAGCCACCGGGGAGCTGTTTTTT.

The J gene is TRBJ2-3, the V gene TRBV4-1; 7 bases match TRBD2. This CDR3 has 16 amino acids. J gave up 0 bases and V 4 bases, and 7 bases lay outside the gene matches. CDR1 is MGHRA, CDR2 YSYEKL, per germline. CDR3 coding DNA: TGCGCCAGCAGCCCCTGGGGGGGTGAAAGCACAGATACGCAGTATTTT. It translates to CASSPWGGESTDTQYF.

CDR3 sequence reads: CSVAQGLSYEQYF. The CDR3, as DNA: TGCAGCGTTGCACAGGGGTTATCCTACGAGCAGTACTTC. The V call is TRBV29-1, the J call TRBJ2-7; 7 nucleotides match TRBD1. Germline values: CDR1 SQVTM, CDR2 ANQGSEA. V shed 4 bases and J 1 base; nucleotides not matched to a gene: 4. The CDR3 is 13 amino acids.

V usage is TRBV20-1 and J usage is TRBJ1-5, with unresolved D. The CDR3 has 15 residues. V was shortened by 3 bases and J by 0 bases, with 12 bases between the two germline ends. Germline V gives CDR1 DFQATT, CDR2 SNEGSKA (reference sequence). Here the CDR3 DNA reads TGCAGTGCTAGCCGACTGGGCGATAGCAATCAGCCCCAGCATTTT. It encodes CSASRLGDSNQPQHF.

The V gene is TRBV12-3 or TRBV12-4, the J gene TRBJ2-1; D is uncertain. V lost 7 bases and J 10 bases, leaving 14 bases between the germline ends. The CDR3 is 12 amino acids. The CDR3 here is CASTPSAVEQFF. The DNA for the CDR3 is TGTGCCAGCACTCCCTCGGCGGTCGAGCAGTTCTTC.

V and J are TRBV7-6 and TRBJ2-7; 10 bases agree with TRBD1. The ends lost 4 bases at V and 6 bases at J; junction bases unmatched: 9. The germline V gene encodes CDR1 SGHVS and CDR2 FNYEAQ. The CDR3 extends over 15 amino acids. This chain's CDR3 is CASSSGTGVLREQYF. DNA of the CDR3: TGTGCCAGCAGCTCGGGGACAGGGGTATTGCGCGAGCAGTACTTC.